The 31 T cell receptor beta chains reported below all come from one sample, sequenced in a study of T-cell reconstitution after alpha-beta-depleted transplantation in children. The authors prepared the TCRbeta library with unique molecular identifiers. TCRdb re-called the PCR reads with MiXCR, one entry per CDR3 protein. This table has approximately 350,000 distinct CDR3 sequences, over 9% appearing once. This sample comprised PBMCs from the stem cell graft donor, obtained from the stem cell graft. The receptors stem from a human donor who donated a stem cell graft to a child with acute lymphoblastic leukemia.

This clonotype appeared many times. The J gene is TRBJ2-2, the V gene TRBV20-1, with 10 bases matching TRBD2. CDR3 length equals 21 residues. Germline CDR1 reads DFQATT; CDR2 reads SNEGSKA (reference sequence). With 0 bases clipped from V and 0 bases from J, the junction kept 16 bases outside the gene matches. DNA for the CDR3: TGCAGTGCTAGAGATATATTAAGGGCTAGCGGGAGAAGGGCGAACACCGGGGAGCTGTTTTTT. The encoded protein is CSARDILRASGRRANTGELFF.

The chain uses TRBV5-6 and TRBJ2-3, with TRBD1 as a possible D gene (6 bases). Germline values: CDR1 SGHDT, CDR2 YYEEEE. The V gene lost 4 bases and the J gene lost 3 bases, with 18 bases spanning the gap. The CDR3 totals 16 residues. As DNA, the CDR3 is TGTGCCAGCAGCCCTGGTCCCAGGGGAGTAACAGATACGCAGTATTTT. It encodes CASSPGPRGVTDTQYF. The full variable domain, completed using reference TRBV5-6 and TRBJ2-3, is DAGVTQSPTHLIKTRGQQVTLRCSPKSGHDTVSWYQQALGQGPQFIFQYYEEEERQRGNFPDRFSGHQFPNYSSELNVNALLLGDSALYLCASSPGPRGVTDTQYFGPGTRLTVL.

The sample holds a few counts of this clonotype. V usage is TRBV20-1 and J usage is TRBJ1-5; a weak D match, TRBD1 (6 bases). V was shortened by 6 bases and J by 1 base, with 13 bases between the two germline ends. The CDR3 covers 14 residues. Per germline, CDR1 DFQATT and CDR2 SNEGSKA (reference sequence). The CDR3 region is CSAAQGPSNQPQHF. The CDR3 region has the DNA TGCAGTGCCGCACAGGGCCCGAGCAATCAGCCCCAGCATTTT.

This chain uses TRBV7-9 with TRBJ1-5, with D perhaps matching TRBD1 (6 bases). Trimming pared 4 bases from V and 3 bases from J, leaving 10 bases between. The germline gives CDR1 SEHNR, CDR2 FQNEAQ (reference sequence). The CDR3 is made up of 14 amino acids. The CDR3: CASSSQGPNQPQHF. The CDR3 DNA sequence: TGTGCCAGCAGCTCCCAGGGGCCCAATCAGCCCCAGCATTTT. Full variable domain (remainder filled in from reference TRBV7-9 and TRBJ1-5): DTGVSQNPRHKITKRGQNVTFRCDPISEHNRLYWYRQTLGQGPEFLTYFQNEAQLEKSRLLSDRFSAERPKGSFSTLEIQRTEQGDSAMYLCASSSQGPNQPQHFGDGTRLSIL.

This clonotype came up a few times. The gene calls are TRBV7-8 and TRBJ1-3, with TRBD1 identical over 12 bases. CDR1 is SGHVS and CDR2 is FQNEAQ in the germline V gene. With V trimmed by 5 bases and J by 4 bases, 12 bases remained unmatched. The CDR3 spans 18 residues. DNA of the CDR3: TGTGCCAGCAGCCCCGGGGGACAGGGGGCTGGTAGCGGAAACACCATATATTTT. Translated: CASSPGGQGAGSGNTIYF.

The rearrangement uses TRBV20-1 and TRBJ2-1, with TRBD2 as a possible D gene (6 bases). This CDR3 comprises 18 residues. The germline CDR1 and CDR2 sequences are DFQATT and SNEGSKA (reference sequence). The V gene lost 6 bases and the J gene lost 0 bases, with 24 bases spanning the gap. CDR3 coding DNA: TGCAGTGCCAGAAGGTACGTGGGAGGTACCACCTCCTACAATGAGCAGTTCTTC. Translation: CSARRYVGGTTSYNEQFF.

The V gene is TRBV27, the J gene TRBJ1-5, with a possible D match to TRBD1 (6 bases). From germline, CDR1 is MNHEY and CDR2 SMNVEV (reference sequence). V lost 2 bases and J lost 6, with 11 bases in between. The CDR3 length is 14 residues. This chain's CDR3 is CASSLGGGAQPQHF. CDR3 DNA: TGTGCCAGCAGTTTAGGGGGGGGGGCTCAGCCCCAGCATTTT.

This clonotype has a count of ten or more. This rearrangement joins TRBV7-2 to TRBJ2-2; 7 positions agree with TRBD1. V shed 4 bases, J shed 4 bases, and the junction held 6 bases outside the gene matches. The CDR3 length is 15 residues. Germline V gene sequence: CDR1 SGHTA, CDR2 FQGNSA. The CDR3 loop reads CASSSTGRGTGELFF. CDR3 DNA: TGTGCCAGCAGCTCGACAGGGCGCGGCACCGGGGAGCTGTTTTTT.

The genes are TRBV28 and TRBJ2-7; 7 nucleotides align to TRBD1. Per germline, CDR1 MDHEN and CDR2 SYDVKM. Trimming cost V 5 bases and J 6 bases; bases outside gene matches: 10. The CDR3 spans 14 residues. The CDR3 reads CASSNRRTGSEQYF. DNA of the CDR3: TGTGCCAGCAGTAACCGACGGACAGGATCCGAGCAGTACTTC.

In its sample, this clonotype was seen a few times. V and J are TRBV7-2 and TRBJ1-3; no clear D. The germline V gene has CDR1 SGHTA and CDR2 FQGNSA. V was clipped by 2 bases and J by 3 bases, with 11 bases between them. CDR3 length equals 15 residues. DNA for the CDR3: TGTGCCAGCAGCTTAACCTTGCTCAGTGGAAACACCATATATTTT. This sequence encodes CASSLTLLSGNTIYF.

CDR3 residues: CASSARQKSYNEQFF. CDR3 nucleotides: TGTGCCAGCAGTGCAAGACAGAAGTCCTACAATGAGCAGTTCTTC. The chain has TRBV2 and TRBJ2-1, with D possibly being TRBD1 (5 bases). The CDR3 consists of 15 residues. V dropped 4 bases and J dropped 1 base, with 11 bases sitting between them. Per germline, CDR1 SNHLY and CDR2 FYNNEI. Based on the CDR3 plus reference TRBV2 and TRBJ2-1, the full variable domain is EPEVTQTPSHQVTQMGQEVILRCVPISNHLYFYWYRQILGQKVEFLVSFYNNEISEKSEIFDDQFSVERPDGSNFTLKIRSTKLEDSAMYFCASSARQKSYNEQFFGPGTRLTVL.

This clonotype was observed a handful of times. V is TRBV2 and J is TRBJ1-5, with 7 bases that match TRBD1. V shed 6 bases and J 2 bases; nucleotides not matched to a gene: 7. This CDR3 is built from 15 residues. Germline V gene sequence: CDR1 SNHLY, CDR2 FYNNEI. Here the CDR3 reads CASSWDSGGNQPQHF. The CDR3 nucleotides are TGTGCCAGCAGCTGGGACAGCGGGGGCAATCAGCCCCAGCATTTT.

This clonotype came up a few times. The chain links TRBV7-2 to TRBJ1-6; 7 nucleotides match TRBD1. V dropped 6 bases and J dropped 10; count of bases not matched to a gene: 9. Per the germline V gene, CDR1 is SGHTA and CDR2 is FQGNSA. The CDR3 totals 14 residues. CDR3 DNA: TGTGCCAGCAGTAAAGGGACAGTTACATCACCCCTCCACTTT. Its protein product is CASSKGTVTSPLHF.

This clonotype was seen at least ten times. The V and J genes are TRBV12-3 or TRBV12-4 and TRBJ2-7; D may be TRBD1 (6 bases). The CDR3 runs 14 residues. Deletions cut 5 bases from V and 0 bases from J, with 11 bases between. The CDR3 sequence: CASSPGQPSYEQYF. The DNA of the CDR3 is TGTGCCAGCAGTCCCGGACAGCCCTCCTACGAGCAGTACTTC.

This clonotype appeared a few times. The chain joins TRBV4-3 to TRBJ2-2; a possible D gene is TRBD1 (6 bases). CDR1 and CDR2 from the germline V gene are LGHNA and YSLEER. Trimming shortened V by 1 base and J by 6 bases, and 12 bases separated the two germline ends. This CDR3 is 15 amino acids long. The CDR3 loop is CASSQGPKGAGELFF. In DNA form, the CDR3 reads TGCGCCAGCAGCCAAGGACCTAAGGGGGCCGGGGAGCTGTTTTTT.

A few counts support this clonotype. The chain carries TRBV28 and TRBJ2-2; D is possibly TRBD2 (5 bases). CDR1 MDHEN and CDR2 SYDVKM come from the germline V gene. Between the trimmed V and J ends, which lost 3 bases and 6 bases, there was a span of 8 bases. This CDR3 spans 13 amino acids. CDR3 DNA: TGTGCCAGCAGTTTCCGGCGGGCCGGGGAGCTGTTTTTT. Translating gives CASSFRRAGELFF.

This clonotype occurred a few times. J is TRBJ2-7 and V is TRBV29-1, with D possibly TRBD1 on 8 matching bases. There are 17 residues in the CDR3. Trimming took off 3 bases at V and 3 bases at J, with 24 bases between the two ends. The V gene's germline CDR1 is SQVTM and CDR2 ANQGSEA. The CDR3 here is CSVDSQGAGLAVYEQYF. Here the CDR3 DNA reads TGCAGCGTTGACTCCCAGGGGGCAGGTCTAGCGGTCTACGAGCAGTACTTC.

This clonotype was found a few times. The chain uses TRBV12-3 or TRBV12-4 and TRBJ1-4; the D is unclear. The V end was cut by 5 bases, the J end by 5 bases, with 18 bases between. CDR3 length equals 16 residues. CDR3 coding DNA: TGTGCCAGCAGTGAGGGAGGTGCATGGGGAAATGAAAAACTGTTTTTT. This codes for CASSEGGAWGNEKLFF.

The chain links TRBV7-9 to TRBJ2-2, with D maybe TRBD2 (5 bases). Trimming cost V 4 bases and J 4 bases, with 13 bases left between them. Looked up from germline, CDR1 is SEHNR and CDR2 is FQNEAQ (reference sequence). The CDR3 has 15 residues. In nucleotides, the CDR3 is TGTGCCAGCAGCTCTCGGATAGCGAGCACCGGGGAGCTGTTTTTT. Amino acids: CASSSRIASTGELFF.

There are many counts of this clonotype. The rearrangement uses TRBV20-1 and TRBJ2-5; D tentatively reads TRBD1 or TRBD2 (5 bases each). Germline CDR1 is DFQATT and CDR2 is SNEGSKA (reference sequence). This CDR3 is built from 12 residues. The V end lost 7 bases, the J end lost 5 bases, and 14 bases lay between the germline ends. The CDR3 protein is CSGAGTVETQYF. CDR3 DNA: TGCAGTGGGGCAGGGACGGTTGAGACCCAGTACTTC.

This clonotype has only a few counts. The CDR3 nucleotides are TGTGCCAGCAGTTCTGGGACAGCTCTCTCCTACGAGCAGTACTTC. This gives the protein CASSSGTALSYEQYF. The chain links TRBV28 to TRBJ2-7; 7 bases line up with TRBD1. Germline V gene sequence: CDR1 MDHEN, CDR2 SYDVKM. The V and J ends lost 4 bases and 0 bases, in that order; junction bases with no gene match: 6. CDR3 length: 15 amino acids.

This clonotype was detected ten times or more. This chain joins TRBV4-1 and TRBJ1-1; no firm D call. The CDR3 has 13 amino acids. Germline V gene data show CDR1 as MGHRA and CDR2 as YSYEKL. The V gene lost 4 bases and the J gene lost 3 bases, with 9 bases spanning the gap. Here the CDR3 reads CASSPRPDTEAFF. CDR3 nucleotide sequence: TGCGCCAGCAGCCCCCGGCCAGACACTGAAGCTTTCTTT.

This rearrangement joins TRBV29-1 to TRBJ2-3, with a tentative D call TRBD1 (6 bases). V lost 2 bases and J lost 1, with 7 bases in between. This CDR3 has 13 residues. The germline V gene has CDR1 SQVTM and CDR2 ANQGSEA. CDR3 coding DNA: TGCAGCGTTGAAACAGGGCGCACAGATACGCAGTATTTT. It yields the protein CSVETGRTDTQYF.

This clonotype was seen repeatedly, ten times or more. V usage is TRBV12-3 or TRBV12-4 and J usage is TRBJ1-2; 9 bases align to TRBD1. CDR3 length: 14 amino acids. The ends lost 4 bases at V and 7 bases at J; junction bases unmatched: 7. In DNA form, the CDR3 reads TGTGCCAGCAGTTCGGGACAGGGTTTGGGTGGCTACACCTTC. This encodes CASSSGQGLGGYTF.

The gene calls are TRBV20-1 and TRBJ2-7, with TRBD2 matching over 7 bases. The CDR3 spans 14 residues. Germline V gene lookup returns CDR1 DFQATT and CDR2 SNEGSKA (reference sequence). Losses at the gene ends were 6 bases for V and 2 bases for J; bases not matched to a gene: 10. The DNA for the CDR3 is TGCAGTGCGGAAGTAGCGGGCCCAACCTACGAGCAGTACTTC. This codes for CSAEVAGPTYEQYF.

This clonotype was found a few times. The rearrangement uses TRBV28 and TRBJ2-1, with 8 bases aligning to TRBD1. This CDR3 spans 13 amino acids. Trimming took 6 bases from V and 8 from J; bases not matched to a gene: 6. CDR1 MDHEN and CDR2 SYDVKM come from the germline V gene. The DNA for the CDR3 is TGTGCCAGCAGCCCAGGACAGGGTGATGAGCAGTTCTTC. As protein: CASSPGQGDEQFF.

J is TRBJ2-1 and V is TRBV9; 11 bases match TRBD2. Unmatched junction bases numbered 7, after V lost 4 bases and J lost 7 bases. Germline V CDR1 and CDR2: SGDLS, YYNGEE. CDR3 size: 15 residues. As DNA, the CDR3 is TGTGCCAGCAGCCCGGCTAGCGGGAGGTCTAATGAGCAGTTCTTC. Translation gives CASSPASGRSNEQFF.

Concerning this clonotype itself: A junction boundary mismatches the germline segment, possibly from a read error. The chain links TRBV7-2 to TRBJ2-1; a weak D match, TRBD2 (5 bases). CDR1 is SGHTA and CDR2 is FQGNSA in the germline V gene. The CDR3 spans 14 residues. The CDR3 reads CASSLRGPYTEQFF. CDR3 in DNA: TGTGCCAGCAGCTTACGAGGGCCCTACACTGAGCAGTTCTTC.

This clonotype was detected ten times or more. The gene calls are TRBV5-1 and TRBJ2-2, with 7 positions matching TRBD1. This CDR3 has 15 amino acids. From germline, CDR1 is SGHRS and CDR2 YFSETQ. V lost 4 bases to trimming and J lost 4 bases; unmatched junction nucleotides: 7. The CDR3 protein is CASSLGQISTGELFF. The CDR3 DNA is TGCGCCAGCAGCCTGGGACAGATCAGCACCGGGGAGCTGTTTTTT.

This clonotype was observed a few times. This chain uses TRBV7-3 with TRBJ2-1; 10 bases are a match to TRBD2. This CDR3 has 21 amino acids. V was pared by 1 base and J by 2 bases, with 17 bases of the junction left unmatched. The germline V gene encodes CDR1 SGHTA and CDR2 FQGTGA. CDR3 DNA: TGTGCCAGCAGCTTAATGGCCAGCGGGGCTAGCGGGGGTGGGCCCTACAATGAGCAGTTCTTC. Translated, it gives CASSLMASGASGGGPYNEQFF.

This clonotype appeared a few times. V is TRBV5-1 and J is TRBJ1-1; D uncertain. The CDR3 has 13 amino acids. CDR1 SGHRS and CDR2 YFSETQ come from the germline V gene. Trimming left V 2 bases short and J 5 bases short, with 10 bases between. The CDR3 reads CASSLYQRTEAFF. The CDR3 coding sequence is TGCGCCAGCAGCTTATACCAGCGGACTGAAGCTTTCTTT.